Following are 13 T cell receptor beta chains from one sample sequenced in a study of blood T cells in healthy people across ages (dated by TCRdb to between 2014 and 2016). Library prep was done by 5' RACE. Sequencing took place on an Illumina HiSeq 2500. A second PCR of 7 to 11 cycles was performed with a sample-barcoded 5' primer and a J-beta primer mix. TCRdb trimmed public reads at Q25 via fastp, called clones via MiXCR and kept in-frame beta chains. Rows are combined by CDR3 protein, so each entry shows the most common genes and DNA. The sample includes approximately 820,000 distinct CDR3 sequences, with approximately 44% observed a single time. The ten largest clones represent approximately 19% of the sample. Sequencing was carried out using blood. These receptors were obtained from a man aged 55-75 years in good health.

Many counts were recorded for this clonotype. The rearrangement uses TRBV7-2 and TRBJ2-3; tentatively, D is TRBD1 (5 bases). The CDR3 consists of 13 residues. The germline V and J ends were trimmed by 2 bases and 5 bases, with 8 bases remaining between them. Looked up from germline, CDR1 is SGHTA and CDR2 is FQGNSA. The CDR3 spells CASSLQGVDTQYF. Here the CDR3 DNA reads TGTGCCAGCAGCTTACAAGGGGTAGATACGCAGTATTTT.

This clonotype was recorded a few times. This chain links TRBV29-1 with TRBJ2-5, with D possibly matching TRBD1 (5 bases). V gave up 6 bases and J gave up 5 bases, with 22 bases separating them. This CDR3 spans 15 amino acids. Germline V gene data show CDR1 as SQVTM and CDR2 as ANQGSEA. The CDR3 coding sequence is TGCAGCGTAGGCCCAGGGTATCCCATTGAGGAGACCCAGTACTTC. It specifies CSVGPGYPIEETQYF.

In nucleotides, the CDR3 is TGCAGTGCCCAATCGGACAGGAGCAATCAGCCCCAGCATTTT. Translation: CSAQSDRSNQPQHF. This chain connects TRBV20-1 to TRBJ1-5; 7 bases align to TRBD1. This CDR3 is built from 14 residues. The germline V gene has CDR1 DFQATT and CDR2 SNEGSKA (reference sequence). The J segment lost 1 base and the V segment lost 6 bases, leaving 6 bases of the junction unmatched.

This clonotype was recorded a few times. V and J are TRBV20-1 and TRBJ1-5, with unresolved D. This CDR3 spans 13 amino acids. The V gene lost 3 bases and the J gene lost 0 bases, with 6 bases spanning the gap. Germline V lookup: CDR1 DFQATT, CDR2 SNEGSKA (reference sequence). The DNA of the CDR3 is TGCAGTGCTAGCGGGTATAGCAATCAGCCCCAGCATTTT. Its protein product is CSASGYSNQPQHF.

The chain combines TRBV7-9 with TRBJ2-3; D gene uncertain. The CDR3 covers 11 residues. Germline loops: CDR1 SEHNR, CDR2 FQNEAQ (reference sequence). V was pared by 7 bases and J by 6 bases, with 8 bases between. The DNA for the CDR3 is TGTGCCAGCACCTCCAGTGATACGCAGTATTTT. Encoded protein: CASTSSDTQYF.

The chain uses TRBV11-2 and TRBJ2-6; 9 bases align to TRBD1. V shed 8 bases and J 2 bases; nucleotides not matched to a gene: 22. Germline assignment: CDR1 SGHAT and CDR2 FQNNGV. The CDR3 consists of 21 residues. The CDR3 DNA follows: TGTGCCAGCCTCTACCCAACAGGGGGCGATAACCAGCATACTGGGGCCAACGTCCTGACTTTC. Its translation: CASLYPTGGDNQHTGANVLTF.

The chain joins TRBV27 to TRBJ2-3, with D maybe TRBD1 (6 bases). V lost 4 bases to trimming and J lost 5 bases, with 10 bases between them. CDR1 MNHEY and CDR2 SMNVEV come from the germline V gene (reference sequence). This CDR3 spans 13 amino acids. The CDR3 DNA is TGTGCCAGCAGTTCCATACAGGGAGATACGCAGTATTTT. Protein sequence: CASSSIQGDTQYF.

The rearrangement links TRBV7-9 to TRBJ2-1; D call uncertain. Per the germline V gene, CDR1 is SEHNR and CDR2 is FQNEAQ (reference sequence). The CDR3 length is 11 residues. Trimming cost V 6 bases and J 8 bases, with 8 bases left between them. CDR3 amino acids: CASSWADEQFF. As DNA, the CDR3 is TGTGCCAGCAGTTGGGCAGATGAGCAGTTCTTC.

This clonotype was counted many times. V usage is TRBV7-2 and J usage is TRBJ2-5; the match to TRBD2 covers 11 bases. The DNA end favors TRBJ2-7, so the J call may be wrong. Germline CDR1 reads SGHTA; CDR2 reads FQGNSA. CDR3 length equals 17 residues. The CDR3: CASSLRGTSGRFYEQYF. In nucleotides, the CDR3 is TGTGCCAGCAGCTTACGGGGGACTAGCGGAAGATTTTACGAGCAGTACTTC.

This clonotype was detected a few times. This chain joins TRBV5-1 and TRBJ2-5; D possibly matches TRBD1 or TRBD2 (5 bases each). V lost 4 bases and J lost 1, with 8 bases in between. The CDR3 contains 13 residues. CDR1 SGHRS and CDR2 YFSETQ come from the germline V gene. CDR3 coding DNA: TGCGCCAGCAGCATTGGGACCCAAGAGACCCAGTACTTC. Translating gives CASSIGTQETQYF. The full variable domain, with the rest looked up from reference TRBV5-1 and TRBJ2-5, is KAGVTQTPRYLIKTRGQQVTLSCSPISGHRSVSWYQQTPGQGLQFLFEYFSETQRNKGNFPGRFSGRQFSNSRSEMNVSTLELGDSALYLCASSIGTQETQYFGPGTRLLVL.

This chain links TRBV6-2 or TRBV6-3 with TRBJ2-5; 10 positions match TRBD2. The closer fit of TRBJ2-1 to the DNA end suggests the J call may be wrong. This CDR3 is built from 17 residues. In germline, CDR1 is MNHEY, CDR2 SVGEGT. CDR3 sequence (DNA): TGTGCCAGCAGTTTAAGCACGACTAGCGGGTACCAAGAGACCCAGTTCTTC. Its translation is CASSLSTTSGYQETQFF.

A few counts support this clonotype. The chain links TRBV7-2 to TRBJ2-7; D perhaps matches TRBD1 (5 bases). Germline lookup yields CDR1 SGHTA and CDR2 FQGNSA. The CDR3 is made up of 14 amino acids. The V end lost 1 base, the J end lost 6 bases, and 13 bases lay between the germline ends. CDR3 loop: CASSLGRAAFEQYF. The CDR3 DNA is TGTGCCAGCAGCTTAGGCAGGGCAGCGTTCGAGCAGTACTTC.

This clonotype was detected a few times. This chain connects TRBV20-1 to TRBJ2-1; D remains unclear. This CDR3 region has 14 residues. Germline CDR1 DFQATT, CDR2 SNEGSKA (reference sequence). V was trimmed by 5 bases and J by 0 bases, leaving 11 bases between them. The CDR3 is CSAYDTSSYNEQFF. DNA of the CDR3: TGCAGTGCTTACGATACGAGCTCCTACAATGAGCAGTTCTTC.